These T cell receptor beta chains were read from a single sample in a study of blood T cell repertoires in COVID-19. The method was immunoSEQ multiplex PCR; TCRdb's version includes in-frame clones alone and lacks a portion of them. The sample includes about 97,000 clones, approximately 90% of them seen just once. The sequencing sample was made of peripheral blood. These TCRs come from a man between 50 and 59 years old with active COVID-19. CDR3s include the opening cysteine and the closing phenylalanine or tryptophan.

CDR3 protein: CASSYQGVDSPLHF
J gene: TRBJ1-6
V gene: TRBV3-1/TRBV3-2

CDR3 protein: CASSNRGRAYEQYF
J gene: TRBJ2-7
V gene: TRBV27

CDR3 protein: CASSLAGPSYNEQFF
J gene: TRBJ2-1
V gene: TRBV11-1

CDR3 protein: CASSKDMGLAGLSEQFF
J gene: TRBJ2-1
V gene: TRBV21-1

CDR3 protein: CSATRGRGYTF
J gene: TRBJ1-2
V gene: TRBV20-1

CDR3 protein: CASSLQGANGYTF
J gene: TRBJ1-2
V gene: TRBV3-1/TRBV3-2

CDR3 protein: CASSLTSRGETQYF
J gene: TRBJ2-5
V gene: TRBV5-1

CDR3 protein: CASSPTGRPYGYTF
J gene: TRBJ1-2
V gene: TRBV5-8

CDR3 protein: CASRSGILEQYF
J gene: TRBJ2-7
V gene: TRBV6-5

CDR3 protein: CASSPHGTVEQETQYF
J gene: TRBJ2-5
V gene: TRBV28

CDR3 protein: CASSLLTAFTDTQYF
J gene: TRBJ2-3
V gene: TRBV7-2

CDR3 protein: CASSVSAGGADTQYF
J gene: TRBJ2-3
V gene: TRBV9

CDR3 protein: CASSPAGTGTGYTF
J gene: TRBJ1-2
V gene: TRBV27

CDR3 protein: CASSRQGARGTGELFF
J gene: TRBJ2-2
V gene: TRBV5-1

CDR3 protein: CASSQQAGGGTDTQYF
J gene: TRBJ2-3
V gene: TRBV4-2

CDR3 protein: CASSLGQDSYEQYF
J gene: TRBJ2-7
V gene: TRBV5-6

CDR3 protein: CASSESGLSGTSGFFRTQYF
J gene: TRBJ2-3
V gene: TRBV3-1/TRBV3-2

CDR3 protein: CASSLAGALTDTQYF
J gene: TRBJ2-3
V gene: TRBV27

CDR3 protein: CASSPFDSNYGYTF
J gene: TRBJ1-2
V gene: TRBV5-1

CDR3 protein: CASSLGGQSLSSYNSPLHF
J gene: TRBJ1-6
V gene: TRBV7-9

CDR3 protein: CASSSPRPDYSYEQYF
J gene: TRBJ2-7
V gene: TRBV27

CDR3 protein: CASSREGRETQYF
J gene: TRBJ2-5
V gene: TRBV19

CDR3 protein: CASSQDISGGMADTQYF
J gene: TRBJ2-3
V gene: TRBV14

CDR3 protein: CASSQGGRGTDTQYF
J gene: TRBJ2-3
V gene: TRBV3-1/TRBV3-2

CDR3 protein: CASSQDRDYGYTF
J gene: TRBJ1-2
V gene: TRBV12-3/TRBV12-4

CDR3 protein: CASSQEEGFSYGYTF
J gene: TRBJ1-2
V gene: TRBV4-3

CDR3 protein: CASSEEGAYTESPLHF
J gene: TRBJ1-6
V gene: TRBV2

CDR3 protein: CASSQDYEGLAEETQYF
J gene: TRBJ2-5
V gene: TRBV4-3

CDR3 protein: CASSHPGGFTGNTIYF
J gene: TRBJ1-3
V gene: TRBV3-1/TRBV3-2

CDR3 protein: CASSERTGVGWANVLTF
J gene: TRBJ2-6
V gene: TRBV9

CDR3 protein: CASSQLIGGAETQYF
J gene: TRBJ2-5
V gene: TRBV5-1

CDR3 protein: CASSEIGTQYF
J gene: TRBJ2-5
V gene: TRBV2

CDR3 protein: CASGLAQYGYTF
J gene: TRBJ1-2
V gene: TRBV12-5

CDR3 protein: CASTTGPANYGYTF
J gene: TRBJ1-2
V gene: TRBV6-5

CDR3 protein: CAIRGQGALGPGNTIYF
J gene: TRBJ1-3
V gene: TRBV10-3

CDR3 protein: CASGLGGQGFSNEKLFF
J gene: TRBJ1-4
V gene: TRBV12-5

CDR3 protein: CASRPRGTGGSMNTEAFF
J gene: TRBJ1-1
V gene: TRBV19

CDR3 protein: CASSYTGGAIGELFF
J gene: TRBJ2-2
V gene: TRBV6-2/TRBV6-3

CDR3 protein: CASSLWAPNTGELFF
J gene: TRBJ2-2
V gene: TRBV27

CDR3 protein: CASSQALQGAGAGANVLTF
J gene: TRBJ2-6
V gene: TRBV4-1

CDR3 protein: CASSVAPTPGTGDEKLFF
J gene: TRBJ1-4
V gene: TRBV9

CDR3 protein: CASSLVQGAYEQFF
J gene: TRBJ2-1
V gene: TRBV7-2

CDR3 protein: CASSLWGQGALSQPQHF
J gene: TRBJ1-5
V gene: TRBV19

CDR3 protein: CASSTRPLHF
J gene: TRBJ1-6
V gene: TRBV9

CDR3 protein: CASSASGTGPYNSPLHF
J gene: TRBJ1-6
V gene: TRBV6-4